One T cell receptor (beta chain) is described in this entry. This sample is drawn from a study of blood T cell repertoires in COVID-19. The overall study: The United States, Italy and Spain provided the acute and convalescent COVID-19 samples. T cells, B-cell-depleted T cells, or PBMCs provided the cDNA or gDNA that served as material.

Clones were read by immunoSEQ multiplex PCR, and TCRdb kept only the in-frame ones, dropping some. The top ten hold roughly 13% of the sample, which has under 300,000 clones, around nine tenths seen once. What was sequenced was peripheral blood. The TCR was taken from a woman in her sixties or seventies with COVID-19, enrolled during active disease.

The CDR3 DNA is TGTGCCAGCAGTGCGGGGGTCCTCTCCTACGAGCAGTACTTC. Amino acids: CASSAGVLSYEQYF. The V call is TRBV28, the J call TRBJ2-7, with TRBD2 matching over 7 bases. The V gene end was trimmed by 5 bases and the J gene end by 0 bases; junction bases not matched to a gene: 4. Germline CDR1 reads MDHEN; CDR2 reads SYDVKM. CDR3 size: 14 residues.